The present T cell receptor (beta chain) was sequenced within a study of CD8 T cells in ankylosing spondylitis. CDR1 and CDR2 (germline): LGHDT, YNNKEL (reference sequence). The CDR3 has 15 residues. V dropped 5 bases and J dropped 3 bases, with 17 bases sitting between them. Note on this clonotype: Its specificity is unknown.

TCRdb processed the 5' RACE reads anew with MiXCR; each CDR3 protein has one entry. The sample lists about 450,000 distinct CDR3 sequences; approximately 26% were seen once. Study outcomes and limitations: Seemingly characteristic of ankylosing spondylitis blood was a TCR beta motif consisting of under ten highly homologous variants. Some of these motif variants have turned up before, in reports on reactive arthritis synovial fluid and blood.

The specimen was blood, either unsorted or a sorted T cell fraction (not recorded which). The chain uses TRBV3-1 and TRBJ2-7; D perhaps matches TRBD2 (6 bases). This receptor was taken from a male donor with ankylosing spondylitis. The CDR3 DNA follows: TGTGCCAGCAGCGGGGGAGGCGGGACGATCTACGAGCAGTACTTC. Translating gives CASSGGGGTIYEQYF.